Given below is one TCR beta chain in context. Its antigen is currently unknown. This record comes from a study of cytomegalovirus exposure and HLA in healthy donors. Study outcomes and limitations: TCR sequences were mostly rare, though some public TCRs occurred in many donors.

TCRdb's table, derived via immunoSEQ multiplex PCR, lists solely in-frame clones and lacks some. The sample comprises a few hundred thousand clones, roughly 89% of which are singletons, and about 0.36% rests with the top ten. The CDR3 length is 14 residues. Trimming left V 6 bases short and J 4 bases short, with 12 bases between. The V gene's germline CDR1 is MDHEN and CDR2 SYDVKM. The source is a young woman in good health and CMV-seronegative. The source material was PBMCs. V and J are TRBV28 and TRBJ1-4, with D perhaps matching TRBD1 (6 bases). This CDR3 is CASSKGQSNEKLFF. The DNA for the CDR3 is TGTGCCAGCAGCAAAGGACAGAGTAATGAAAAACTGTTTTTT.